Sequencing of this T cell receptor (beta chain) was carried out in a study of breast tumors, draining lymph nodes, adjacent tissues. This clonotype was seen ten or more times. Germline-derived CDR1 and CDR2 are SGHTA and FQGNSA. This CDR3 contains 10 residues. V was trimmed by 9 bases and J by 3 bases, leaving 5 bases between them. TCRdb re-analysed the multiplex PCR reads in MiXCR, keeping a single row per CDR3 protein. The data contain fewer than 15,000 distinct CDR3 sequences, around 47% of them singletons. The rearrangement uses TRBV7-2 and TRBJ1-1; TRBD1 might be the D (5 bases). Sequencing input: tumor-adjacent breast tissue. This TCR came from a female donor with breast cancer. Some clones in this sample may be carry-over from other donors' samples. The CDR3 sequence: CARGHTEAFF. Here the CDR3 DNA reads TGTGCCAGGGGACACACTGAAGCTTTCTTT.